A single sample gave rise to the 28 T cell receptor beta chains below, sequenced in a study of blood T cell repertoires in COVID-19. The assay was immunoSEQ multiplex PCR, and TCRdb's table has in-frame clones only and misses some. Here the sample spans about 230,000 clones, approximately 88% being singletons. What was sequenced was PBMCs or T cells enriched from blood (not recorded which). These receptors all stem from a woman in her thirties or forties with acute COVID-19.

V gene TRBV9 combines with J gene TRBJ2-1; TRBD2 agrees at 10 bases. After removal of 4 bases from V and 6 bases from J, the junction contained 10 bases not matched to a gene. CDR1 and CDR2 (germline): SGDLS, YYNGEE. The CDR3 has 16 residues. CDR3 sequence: CASSPYSGGLSNEQFF. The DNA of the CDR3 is TGTGCCAGCAGCCCCTATAGCGGGGGGCTAAGCAATGAGCAGTTCTTC.

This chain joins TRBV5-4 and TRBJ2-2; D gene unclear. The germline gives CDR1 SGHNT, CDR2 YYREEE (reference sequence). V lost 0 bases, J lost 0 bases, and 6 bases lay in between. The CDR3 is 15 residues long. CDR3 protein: CASSLDNTNTGELFF. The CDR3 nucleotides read TGTGCCAGCAGCTTGGACAATACGAACACCGGGGAGCTGTTTTTT.

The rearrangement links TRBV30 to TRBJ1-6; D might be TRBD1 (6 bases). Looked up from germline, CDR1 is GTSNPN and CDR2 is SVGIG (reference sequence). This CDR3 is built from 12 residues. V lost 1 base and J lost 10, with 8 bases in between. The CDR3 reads CAWSGTASPLHF. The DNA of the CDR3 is TGTGCCTGGAGTGGGACAGCCTCACCCCTCCACTTT.

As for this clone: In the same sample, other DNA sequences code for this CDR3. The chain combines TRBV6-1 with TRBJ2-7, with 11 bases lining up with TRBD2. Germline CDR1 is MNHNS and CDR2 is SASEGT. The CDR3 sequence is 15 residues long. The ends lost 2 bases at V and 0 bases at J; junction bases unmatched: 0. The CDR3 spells CASSETSGSSYEQYV. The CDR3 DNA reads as TGTGCCAGCAGTGAAACTAGCGGGAGCTCCTACGAGCAGTACGTC.

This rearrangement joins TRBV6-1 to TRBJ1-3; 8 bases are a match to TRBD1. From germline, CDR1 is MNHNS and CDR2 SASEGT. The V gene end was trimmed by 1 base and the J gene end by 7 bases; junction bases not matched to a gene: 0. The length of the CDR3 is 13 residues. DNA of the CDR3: TGTGCCAGCAGTGAAGGACAGGGGAACACCATATATTTT. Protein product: CASSEGQGNTIYF.

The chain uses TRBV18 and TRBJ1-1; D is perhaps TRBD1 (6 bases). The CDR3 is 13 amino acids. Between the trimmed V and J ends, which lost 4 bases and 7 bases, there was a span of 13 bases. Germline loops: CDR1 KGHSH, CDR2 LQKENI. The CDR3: CASSRGLGVEAFF. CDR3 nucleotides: TGTGCCAGCTCACGGGGGCTGGGCGTTGAAGCTTTCTTT.

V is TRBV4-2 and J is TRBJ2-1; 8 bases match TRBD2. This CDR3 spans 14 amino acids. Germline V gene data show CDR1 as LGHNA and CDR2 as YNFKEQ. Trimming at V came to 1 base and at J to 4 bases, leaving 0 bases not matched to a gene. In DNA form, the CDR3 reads TGTGCCAGCAGCCAAGTAGCGGGGTACAATGAGCAGTTCTTC. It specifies CASSQVAGYNEQFF.

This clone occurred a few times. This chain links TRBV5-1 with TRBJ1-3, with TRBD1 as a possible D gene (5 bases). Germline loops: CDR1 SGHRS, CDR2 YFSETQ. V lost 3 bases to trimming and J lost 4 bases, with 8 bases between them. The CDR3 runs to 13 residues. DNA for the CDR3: TGCGCCAGCAGCTCCGGACAAGGAAACACCATATATTTT. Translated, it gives CASSSGQGNTIYF.

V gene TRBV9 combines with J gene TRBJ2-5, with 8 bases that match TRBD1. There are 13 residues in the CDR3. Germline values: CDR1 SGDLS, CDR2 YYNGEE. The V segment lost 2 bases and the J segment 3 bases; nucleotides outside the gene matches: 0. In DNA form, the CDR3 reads TGTGCCAGCAGCGTGACAGGGGAAGAGACCCAGTACTTC. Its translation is CASSVTGEETQYF.

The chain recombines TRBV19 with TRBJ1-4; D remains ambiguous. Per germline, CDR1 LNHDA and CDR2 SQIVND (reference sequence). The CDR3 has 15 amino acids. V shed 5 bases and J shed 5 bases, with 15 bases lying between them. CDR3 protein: CASSSEDLRNEKLFF. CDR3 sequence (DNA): TGTGCCAGTAGTTCCGAAGATCTGAGGAATGAAAAACTGTTTTTT.

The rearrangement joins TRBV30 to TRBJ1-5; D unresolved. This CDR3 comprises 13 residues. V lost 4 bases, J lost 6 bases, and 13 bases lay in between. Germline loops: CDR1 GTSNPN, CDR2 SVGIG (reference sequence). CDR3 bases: TGTGCCTGGAAGGTCGCGGGGAGTCAGCCCCAGCATTTT. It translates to CAWKVAGSQPQHF.

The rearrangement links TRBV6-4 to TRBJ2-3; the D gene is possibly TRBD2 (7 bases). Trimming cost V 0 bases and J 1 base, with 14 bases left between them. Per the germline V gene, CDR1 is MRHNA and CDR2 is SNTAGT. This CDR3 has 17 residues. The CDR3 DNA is TGTGCCAGCAGTGACTCGGCAGAGGGGGGGGGCACAGATACGCAGTATTTT. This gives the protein CASSDSAEGGGTDTQYF.

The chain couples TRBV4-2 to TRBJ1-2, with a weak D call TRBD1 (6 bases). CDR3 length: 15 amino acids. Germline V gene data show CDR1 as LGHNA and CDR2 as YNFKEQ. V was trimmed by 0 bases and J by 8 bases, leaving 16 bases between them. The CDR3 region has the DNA TGTGCCAGCAGCCAAGACTGGGGGCCCGGTTTGGGCTACACCTTC. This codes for CASSQDWGPGLGYTF.

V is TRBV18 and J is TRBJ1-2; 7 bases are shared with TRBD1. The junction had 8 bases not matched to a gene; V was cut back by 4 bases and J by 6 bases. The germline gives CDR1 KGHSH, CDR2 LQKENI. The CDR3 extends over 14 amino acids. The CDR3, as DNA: TGTGCCAGCTCACACGACAGGGAACCGAATGGCTACACCTTC. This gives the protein CASSHDREPNGYTF.

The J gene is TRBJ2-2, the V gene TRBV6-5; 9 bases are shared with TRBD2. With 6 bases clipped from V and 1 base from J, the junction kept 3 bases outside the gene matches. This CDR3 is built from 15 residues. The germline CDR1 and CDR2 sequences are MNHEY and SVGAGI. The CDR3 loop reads CASRRSGRNTGELFF. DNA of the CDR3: TGTGCCAGCAGACGTAGCGGGAGGAACACCGGGGAGCTGTTTTTT.

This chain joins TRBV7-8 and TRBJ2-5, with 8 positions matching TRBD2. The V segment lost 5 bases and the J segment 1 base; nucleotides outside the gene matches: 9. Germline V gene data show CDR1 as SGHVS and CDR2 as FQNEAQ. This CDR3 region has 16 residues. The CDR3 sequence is CASSGLRRGVQETQYF. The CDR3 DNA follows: TGTGCCAGCAGCGGTCTACGGCGGGGGGTCCAAGAGACCCAGTACTTC.

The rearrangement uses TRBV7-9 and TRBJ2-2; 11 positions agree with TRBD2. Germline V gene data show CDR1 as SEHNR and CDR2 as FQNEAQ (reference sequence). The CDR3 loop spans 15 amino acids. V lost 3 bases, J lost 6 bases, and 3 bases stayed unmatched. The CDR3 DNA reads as TGTGCCAGCAGCTTCGGTAGCGGGAGGGCCGGGGAGCTGTTTTTT. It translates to CASSFGSGRAGELFF.

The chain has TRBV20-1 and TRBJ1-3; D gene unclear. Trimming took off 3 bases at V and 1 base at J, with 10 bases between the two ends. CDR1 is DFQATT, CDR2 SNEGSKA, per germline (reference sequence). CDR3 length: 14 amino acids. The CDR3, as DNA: TGCAGTGCTAGTCGATCCCAGTCTGGAAACACCATATATTTT. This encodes CSASRSQSGNTIYF.

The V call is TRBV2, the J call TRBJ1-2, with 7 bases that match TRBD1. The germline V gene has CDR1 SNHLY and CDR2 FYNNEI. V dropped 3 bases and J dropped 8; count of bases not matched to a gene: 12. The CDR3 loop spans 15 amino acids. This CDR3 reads CASSEKGATTLGYTF. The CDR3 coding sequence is TGTGCCAGCAGTGAGAAGGGGGCTACCACACTCGGCTACACCTTC.

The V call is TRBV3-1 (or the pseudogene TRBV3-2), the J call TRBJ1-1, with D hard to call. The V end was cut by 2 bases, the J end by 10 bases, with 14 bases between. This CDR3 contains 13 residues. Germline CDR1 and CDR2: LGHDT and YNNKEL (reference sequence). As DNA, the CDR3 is TGTGCCAGCAGCCAATCCGAACCACCGGGAGCTTTCTTT. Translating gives CASSQSEPPGAFF.

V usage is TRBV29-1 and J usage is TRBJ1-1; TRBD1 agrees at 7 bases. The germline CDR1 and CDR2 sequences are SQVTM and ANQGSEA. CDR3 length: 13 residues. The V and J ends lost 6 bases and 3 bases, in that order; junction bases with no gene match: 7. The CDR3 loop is CSVGTDPHTEAFF. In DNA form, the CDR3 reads TGCAGCGTCGGGACAGACCCTCACACTGAAGCTTTCTTT.

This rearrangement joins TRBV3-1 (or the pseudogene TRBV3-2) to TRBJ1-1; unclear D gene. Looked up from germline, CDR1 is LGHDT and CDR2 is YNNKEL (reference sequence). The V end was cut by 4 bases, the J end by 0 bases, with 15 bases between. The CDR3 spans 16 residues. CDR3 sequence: CASSPLSTRLNTEAFF. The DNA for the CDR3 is TGTGCCAGCAGCCCTCTTAGCACCCGACTGAACACTGAAGCTTTCTTT.

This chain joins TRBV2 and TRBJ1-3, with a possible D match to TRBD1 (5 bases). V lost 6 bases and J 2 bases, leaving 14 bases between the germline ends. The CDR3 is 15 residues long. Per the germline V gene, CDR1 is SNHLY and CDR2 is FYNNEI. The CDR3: CASRANRLAGNTIYF. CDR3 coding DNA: TGTGCCAGCAGAGCTAACAGGTTAGCTGGAAACACCATATATTTT. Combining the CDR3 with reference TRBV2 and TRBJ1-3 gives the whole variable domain EPEVTQTPSHQVTQMGQEVILRCVPISNHLYFYWYRQILGQKVEFLVSFYNNEISEKSEIFDDQFSVERPDGSNFTLKIRSTKLEDSAMYFCASRANRLAGNTIYFGEGSWLTVV.

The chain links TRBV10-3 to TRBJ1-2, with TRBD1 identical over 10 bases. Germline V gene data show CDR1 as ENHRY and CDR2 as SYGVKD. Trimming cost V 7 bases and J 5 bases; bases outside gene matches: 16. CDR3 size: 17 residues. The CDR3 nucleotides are TGTGCCATCACCCCCCGGGACAGGGGCCAGGGTGTATATGGCTACACCTTC. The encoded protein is CAITPRDRGQGVYGYTF.

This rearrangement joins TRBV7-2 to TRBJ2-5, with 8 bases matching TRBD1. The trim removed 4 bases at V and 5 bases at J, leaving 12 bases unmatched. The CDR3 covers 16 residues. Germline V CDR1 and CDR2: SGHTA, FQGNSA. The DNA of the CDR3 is TGTGCCAGCAGCTCTGGACAGGGAGCGTATCCGGAGACCCAGTACTTC. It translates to CASSSGQGAYPETQYF.

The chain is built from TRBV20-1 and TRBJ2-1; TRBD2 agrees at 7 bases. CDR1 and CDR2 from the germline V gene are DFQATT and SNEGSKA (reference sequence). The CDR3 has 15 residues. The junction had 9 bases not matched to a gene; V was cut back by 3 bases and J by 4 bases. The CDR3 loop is CSASSYMREYNEQFF. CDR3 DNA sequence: TGCAGTGCTAGTTCCTACATGCGGGAGTACAATGAGCAGTTCTTC.

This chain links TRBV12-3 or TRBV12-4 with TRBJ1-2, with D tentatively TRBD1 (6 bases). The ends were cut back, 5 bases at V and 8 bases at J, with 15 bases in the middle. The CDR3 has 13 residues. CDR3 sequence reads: CASSRQDGRGYTF. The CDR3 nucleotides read TGTGCCAGCAGTCGACAGGACGGGCGGGGCTACACCTTC.

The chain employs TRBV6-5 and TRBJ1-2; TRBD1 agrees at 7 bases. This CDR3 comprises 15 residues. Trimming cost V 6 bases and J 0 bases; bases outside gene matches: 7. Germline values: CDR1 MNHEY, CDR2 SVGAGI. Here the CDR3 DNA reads TGTGCCAGCAGACCCCCGGGACAGACTAACTATGGCTACACCTTC. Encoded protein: CASRPPGQTNYGYTF.